This TCR beta chain was documented in a study of T cell responses to AZD1222 COVID-19 vaccine. Profiled with immunoSEQ multiplex PCR; TCRdb holds only in-frame clones, not every one. This table has roughly 80,000 clones, over 80% appearing once. This CDR3 has 13 residues. From germline, CDR1 is MNHEY and CDR2 SMNVEV (reference sequence). Trimming removed 4 bases from V and 7 bases from J, with 10 bases in between. The sample was peripheral blood, taken on day 0 of MenACWY control vaccination. V is TRBV27 and J is TRBJ2-2; no reliable D call. This TCR was recovered from an adult in good health. CDR3 in DNA: TGTGCCAGCAGTTGGGCTAACCTCGGGGAGCTGTTTTTT. It encodes CASSWANLGELFF.